A single sample gave rise to the 4 T cell receptor beta chains below, sequenced in a study of blood T cell repertoires in COVID-19. The assay was immunoSEQ multiplex PCR, and TCRdb's table has in-frame clones only and misses some. The table lists approximately 25,000 clones, roughly 72% of them singletons, with less than 55% in the top ten. Sequenced input: peripheral blood. These receptors were collected from a woman at least 80 years old with acute or convalescent COVID-19.

This clone has just a few counts. This chain joins TRBV30 and TRBJ1-3; 7 bases fit TRBD1. CDR1 and CDR2 (germline): GTSNPN, SVGIG (reference sequence). V was clipped by 0 bases and J by 0 bases; unmatched bases: 5. The CDR3 totals 16 residues. The CDR3 DNA follows: TGTGCCTGGAGTGTACACAGGGGTCGCTCTGGAAACACCATATATTTT. Its translation: CAWSVHRGRSGNTIYF.

J is TRBJ1-1 and V is TRBV2, with 9 nucleotides matching TRBD1. The junction had 4 bases not matched to a gene; V was cut back by 5 bases and J by 3 bases. CDR3 length: 14 residues. Germline CDR1 reads SNHLY; CDR2 reads FYNNEI. CDR3 DNA sequence: TGTGCCAGCAGTCGGGACAGGGTCGACACTGAAGCTTTCTTT. This gives the protein CASSRDRVDTEAFF.

CDR3 protein: CASSQVSGTGGDEQFF. The CDR3 DNA follows: TGCGCCAGCAGCCAAGTCTCCGGGACAGGGGGCGATGAGCAGTTCTTC. This sequence joins TRBV4-1 and TRBJ2-1, with 12 bases identical to TRBD1. Germline loops: CDR1 MGHRA, CDR2 YSYEKL. V was pared by 1 base and J by 8 bases, with 6 bases of the junction left unmatched. The CDR3 is made up of 16 amino acids.

The chain carries TRBV27 and TRBJ2-1; the D is unclear. The CDR3 loop spans 14 amino acids. V was shortened by 7 bases and J by 2 bases, with 12 bases between the two germline ends. CDR1 is MNHEY and CDR2 is SMNVEV in the germline V gene (reference sequence). CDR3 residues: CASTPGGTYNEQFF. The CDR3 DNA reads as TGTGCCAGCACCCCCGGCGGCACCTACAATGAGCAGTTCTTC.